This T cell receptor beta chain was obtained from a study of blood T cell repertoires in COVID-19. About the study: COVID-19 samples collected from the United States, Italy and Spain covered acute and convalescent phases. The analysed material was cDNA or gDNA that came from T cells, B-cell-depleted T cells, or PBMCs.

Per the original methods: It was from reference gene primer amplification that nucleated cell counts were estimated. Assay used: immunoSEQ multiplex PCR; TCRdb lists only in-frame clones, some missing. That table is the source of V, J and clone size, and D and trimming were worked out from the DNA. The top ten hold 7% of the sample, which has 180,000 or so clones, around 83% seen once. This receptor was taken from an elderly woman in a cohort sampled during active or convalescent COVID-19. Material for sequencing was peripheral blood.

The CDR3 loop reads CASSVGGGSNNEQFF. CDR3 coding DNA: TGTGCCAGCAGCGTAGGGGGCGGGAGTAACAATGAGCAGTTCTTC. The chain links TRBV9 to TRBJ2-1; TRBD2 matches 7 bases. This CDR3 region has 15 residues. With 0 bases clipped from V and 5 bases from J, the junction kept 5 bases outside the gene matches. Germline CDR1 SGDLS, CDR2 YYNGEE.